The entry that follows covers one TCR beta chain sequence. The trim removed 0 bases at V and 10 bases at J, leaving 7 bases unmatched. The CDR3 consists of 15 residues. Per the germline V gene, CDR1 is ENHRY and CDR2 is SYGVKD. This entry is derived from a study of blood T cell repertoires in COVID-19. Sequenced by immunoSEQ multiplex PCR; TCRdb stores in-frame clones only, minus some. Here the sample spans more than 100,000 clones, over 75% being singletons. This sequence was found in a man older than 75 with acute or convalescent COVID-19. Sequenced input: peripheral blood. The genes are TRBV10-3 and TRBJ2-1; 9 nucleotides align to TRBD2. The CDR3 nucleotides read TGTGCCATCAGTGAGTCGTCCCTAGCGGGGAGGGAGCAGTTCTTC. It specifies CAISESSLAGREQFF.